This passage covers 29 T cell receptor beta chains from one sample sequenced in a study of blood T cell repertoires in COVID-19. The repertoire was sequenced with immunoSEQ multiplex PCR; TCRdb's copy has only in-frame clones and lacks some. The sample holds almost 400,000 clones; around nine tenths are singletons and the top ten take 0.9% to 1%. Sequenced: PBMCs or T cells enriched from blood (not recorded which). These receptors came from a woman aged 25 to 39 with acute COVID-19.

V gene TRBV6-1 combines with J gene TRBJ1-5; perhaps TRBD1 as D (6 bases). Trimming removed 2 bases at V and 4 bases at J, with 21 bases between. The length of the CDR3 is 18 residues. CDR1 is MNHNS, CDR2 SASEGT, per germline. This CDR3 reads CASSEWAGAVRGNQPQHF. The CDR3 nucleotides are TGTGCCAGCAGTGAATGGGCAGGGGCAGTTAGGGGGAATCAGCCCCAGCATTTT.

The CDR3 DNA sequence: TGTGCCAGCAGCTTAGAGGACGGAGGATTCGGAAACACCATATATTTT. Encoded protein: CASSLEDGGFGNTIYF. This chain joins TRBV7-2 and TRBJ1-3, with D unclear. V lost 1 base and J lost 4, with 14 bases in between. CDR1 SGHTA and CDR2 FQGNSA come from the germline V gene. The CDR3 consists of 16 residues.

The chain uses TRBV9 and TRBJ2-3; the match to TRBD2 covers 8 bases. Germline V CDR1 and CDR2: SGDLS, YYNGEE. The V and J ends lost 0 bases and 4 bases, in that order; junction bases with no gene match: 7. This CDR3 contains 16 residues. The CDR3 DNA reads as TGTGCCAGCAGCGTAGTTCCCGGGGGGGCGGCAGATACGCAGTATTTT. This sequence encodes CASSVVPGGAADTQYF.

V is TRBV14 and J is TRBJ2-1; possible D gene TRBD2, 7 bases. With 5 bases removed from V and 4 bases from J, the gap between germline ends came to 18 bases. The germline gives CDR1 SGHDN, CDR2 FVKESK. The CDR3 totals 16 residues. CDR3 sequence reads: CASSLDGGAMYNEQFF. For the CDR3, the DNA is TGTGCCAGCAGCTTAGATGGGGGGGCCATGTACAATGAGCAGTTCTTC. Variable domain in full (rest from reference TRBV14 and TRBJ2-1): EAGVTQFPSHSVIEKGQTVTLRCDPISGHDNLYWYRRVMGKEIKFLLHFVKESKQDESGMPNNRFLAERTGGTYSTLKVQPAELEDSGVYFCASSLDGGAMYNEQFFGPGTRLTVL.

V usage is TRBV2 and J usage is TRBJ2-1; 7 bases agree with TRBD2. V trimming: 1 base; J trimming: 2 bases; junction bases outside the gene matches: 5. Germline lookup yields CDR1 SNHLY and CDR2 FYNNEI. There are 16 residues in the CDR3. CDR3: CASSEEGAGTYNEQFF. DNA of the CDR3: TGTGCCAGCAGTGAAGAGGGAGCGGGGACCTACAATGAGCAGTTCTTC.

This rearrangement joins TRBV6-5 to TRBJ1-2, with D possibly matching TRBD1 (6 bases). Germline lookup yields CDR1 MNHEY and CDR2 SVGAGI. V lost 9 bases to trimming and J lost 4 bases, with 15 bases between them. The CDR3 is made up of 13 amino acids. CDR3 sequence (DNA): TGTGCCAGTGAATTGGACAGTGTCTATGGCTACACCTTC. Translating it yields CASELDSVYGYTF.

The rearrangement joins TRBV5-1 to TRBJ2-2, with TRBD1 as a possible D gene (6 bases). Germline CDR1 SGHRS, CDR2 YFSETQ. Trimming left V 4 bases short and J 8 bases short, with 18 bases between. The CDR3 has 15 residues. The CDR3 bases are TGCGCCAGCAGCCTGTCGGACAGCCCTGTAGGGGAGCTGTTTTTT. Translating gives CASSLSDSPVGELFF.

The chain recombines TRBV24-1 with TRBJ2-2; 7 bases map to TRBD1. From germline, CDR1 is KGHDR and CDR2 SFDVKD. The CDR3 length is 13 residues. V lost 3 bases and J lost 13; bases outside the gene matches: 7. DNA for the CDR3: TGTGCCACCAGTGATGAGAACAGGGGTTGGCTGTTTTTT. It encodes CATSDENRGWLFF.

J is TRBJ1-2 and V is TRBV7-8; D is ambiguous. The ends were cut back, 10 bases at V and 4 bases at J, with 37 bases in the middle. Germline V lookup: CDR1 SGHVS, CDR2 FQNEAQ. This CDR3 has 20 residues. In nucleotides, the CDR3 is TGTGCCATCCGGGGTAGCCCCCGGGAAGGCCCAGAGGGTCCTGGCTATGGCTACACCTTC. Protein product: CAIRGSPREGPEGPGYGYTF.

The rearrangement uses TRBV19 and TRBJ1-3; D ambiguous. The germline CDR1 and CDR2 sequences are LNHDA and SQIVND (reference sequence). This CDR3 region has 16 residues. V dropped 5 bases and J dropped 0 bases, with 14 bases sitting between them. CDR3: CASSWPGGRSGNTIYF. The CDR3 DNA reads TGTGCCAGTAGTTGGCCCGGAGGTCGCTCTGGAAACACCATATATTTT.

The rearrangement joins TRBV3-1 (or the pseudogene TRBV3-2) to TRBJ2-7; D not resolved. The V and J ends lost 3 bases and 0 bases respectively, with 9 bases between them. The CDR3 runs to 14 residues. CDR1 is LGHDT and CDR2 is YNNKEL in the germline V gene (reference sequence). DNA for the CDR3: TGTGCCAGCAGCCAGCGCGGAGTCTCCTACGAGCAGTACTTC. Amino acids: CASSQRGVSYEQYF.

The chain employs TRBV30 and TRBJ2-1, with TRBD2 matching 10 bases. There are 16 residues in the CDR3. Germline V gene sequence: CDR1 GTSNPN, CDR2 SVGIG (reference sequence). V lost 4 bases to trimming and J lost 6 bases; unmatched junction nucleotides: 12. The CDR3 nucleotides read TGTGCCTGGACCCCAGGCCGGACTAGCGGTGGCAATGAGCAGTTCTTC. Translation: CAWTPGRTSGGNEQFF.

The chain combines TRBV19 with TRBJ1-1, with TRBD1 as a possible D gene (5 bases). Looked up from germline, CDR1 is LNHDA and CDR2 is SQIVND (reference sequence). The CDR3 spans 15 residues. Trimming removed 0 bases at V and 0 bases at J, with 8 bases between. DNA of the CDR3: TGTGCCAGTAGTATAGAAAGGGGTTTGAACACTGAAGCTTTCTTT. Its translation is CASSIERGLNTEAFF.

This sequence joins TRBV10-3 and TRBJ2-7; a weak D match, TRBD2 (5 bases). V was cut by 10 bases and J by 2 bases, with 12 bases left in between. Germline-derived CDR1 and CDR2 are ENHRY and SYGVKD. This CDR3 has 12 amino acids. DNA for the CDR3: TGTGCCACCGAGGGCCAGGCCTACGAGCAGTACTTC. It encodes CATEGQAYEQYF.

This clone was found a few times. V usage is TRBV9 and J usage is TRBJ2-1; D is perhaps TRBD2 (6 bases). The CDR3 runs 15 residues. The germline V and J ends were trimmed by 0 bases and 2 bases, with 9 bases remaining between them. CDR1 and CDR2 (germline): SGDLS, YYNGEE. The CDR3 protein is CASSVAGLPYNEQFF. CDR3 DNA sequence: TGTGCCAGCAGCGTAGCCGGACTACCCTACAATGAGCAGTTCTTC.

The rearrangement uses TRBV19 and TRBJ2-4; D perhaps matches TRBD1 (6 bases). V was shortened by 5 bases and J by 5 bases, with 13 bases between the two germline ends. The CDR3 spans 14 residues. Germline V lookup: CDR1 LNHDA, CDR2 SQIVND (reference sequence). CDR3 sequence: CASSSRTVQNIQYF. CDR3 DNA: TGTGCCAGTAGTTCGAGGACAGTCCAAAACATTCAGTACTTC.

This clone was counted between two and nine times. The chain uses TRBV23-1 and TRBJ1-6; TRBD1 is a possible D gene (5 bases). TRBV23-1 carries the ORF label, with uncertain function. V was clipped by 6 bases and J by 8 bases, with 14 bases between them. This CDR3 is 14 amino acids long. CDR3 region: CASREGARDSPLHF. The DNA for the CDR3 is TGCGCCAGCAGGGAAGGGGCCAGGGATTCACCCCTCCACTTT.

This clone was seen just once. The CDR3 sequence is CASREETGGQPQHF. The CDR3 nucleotides are TGTGCCAGCAGGGAGGAAACAGGGGGGCAGCCCCAGCATTTT. The chain is built from TRBV2 and TRBJ1-5, with 8 bases aligning to TRBD1. Per the germline V gene, CDR1 is SNHLY and CDR2 is FYNNEI. Losses at the gene ends were 6 bases for V and 7 bases for J; bases not matched to a gene: 8. There are 14 residues in the CDR3.

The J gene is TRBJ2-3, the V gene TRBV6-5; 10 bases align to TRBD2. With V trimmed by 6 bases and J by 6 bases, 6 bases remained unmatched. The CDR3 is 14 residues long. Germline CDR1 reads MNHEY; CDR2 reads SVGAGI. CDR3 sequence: CASRIAGGHDTQYF. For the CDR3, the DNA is TGTGCCAGCAGAATAGCGGGGGGCCACGATACGCAGTATTTT.

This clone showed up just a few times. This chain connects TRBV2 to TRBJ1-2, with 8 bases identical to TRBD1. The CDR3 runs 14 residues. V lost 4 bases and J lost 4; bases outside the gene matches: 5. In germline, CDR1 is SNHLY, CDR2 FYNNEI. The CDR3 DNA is TGTGCCAGCAGTGGCGTAACAGGGGGCTATGGCTACACCTTC. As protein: CASSGVTGGYGYTF.

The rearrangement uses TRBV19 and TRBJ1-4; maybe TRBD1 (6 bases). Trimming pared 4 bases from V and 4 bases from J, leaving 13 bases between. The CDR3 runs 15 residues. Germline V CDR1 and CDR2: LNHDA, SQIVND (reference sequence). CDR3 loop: CASSSQQGHNEKLFF. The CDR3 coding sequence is TGTGCCAGTAGTAGCCAACAGGGCCATAATGAAAAACTGTTTTTT.

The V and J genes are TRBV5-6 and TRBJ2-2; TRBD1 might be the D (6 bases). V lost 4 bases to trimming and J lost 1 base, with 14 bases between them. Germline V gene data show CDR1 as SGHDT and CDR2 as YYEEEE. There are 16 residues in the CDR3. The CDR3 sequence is CASSRRQALNTGELFF. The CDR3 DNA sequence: TGTGCCAGCAGCCGGAGACAGGCCCTGAACACCGGGGAGCTGTTTTTT.

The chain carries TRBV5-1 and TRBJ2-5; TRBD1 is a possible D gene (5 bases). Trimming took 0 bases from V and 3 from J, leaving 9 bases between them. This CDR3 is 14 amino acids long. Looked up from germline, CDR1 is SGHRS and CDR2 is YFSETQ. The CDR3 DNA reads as TGCGCCAGCAGCTTGGTACTGACAGAAGAGACCCAGTACTTC. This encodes CASSLVLTEETQYF.

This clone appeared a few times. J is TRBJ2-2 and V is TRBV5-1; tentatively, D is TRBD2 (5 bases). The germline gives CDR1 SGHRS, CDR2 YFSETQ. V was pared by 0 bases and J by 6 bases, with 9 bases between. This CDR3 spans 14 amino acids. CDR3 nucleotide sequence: TGCGCCAGCAGCTTGGGGACTCCCCCCGGGGAGCTGTTTTTT. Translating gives CASSLGTPPGELFF.

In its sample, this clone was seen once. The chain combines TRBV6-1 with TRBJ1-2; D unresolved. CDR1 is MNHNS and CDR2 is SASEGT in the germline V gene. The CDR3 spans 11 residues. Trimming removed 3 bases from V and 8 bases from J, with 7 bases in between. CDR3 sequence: CASSDGRGYTF. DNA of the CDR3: TGTGCCAGCAGTGACGGTAGAGGCTACACCTTC.

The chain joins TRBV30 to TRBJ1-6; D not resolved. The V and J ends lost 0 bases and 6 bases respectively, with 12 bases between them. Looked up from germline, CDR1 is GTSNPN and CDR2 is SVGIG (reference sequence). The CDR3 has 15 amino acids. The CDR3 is CAWSVGRRGNSPLHF. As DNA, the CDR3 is TGTGCCTGGAGTGTAGGCAGACGGGGTAATTCACCCCTCCACTTT.

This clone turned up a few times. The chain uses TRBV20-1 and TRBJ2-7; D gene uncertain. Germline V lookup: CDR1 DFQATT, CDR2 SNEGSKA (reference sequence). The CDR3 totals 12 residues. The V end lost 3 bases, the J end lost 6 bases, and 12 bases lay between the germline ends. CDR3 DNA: TGCAGTGCTAGTAAGTCCTCTAGCGAGCAGTACTTC. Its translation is CSASKSSSEQYF.

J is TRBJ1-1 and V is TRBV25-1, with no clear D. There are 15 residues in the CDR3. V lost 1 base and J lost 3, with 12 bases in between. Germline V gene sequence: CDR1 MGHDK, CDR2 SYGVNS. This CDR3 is CASSESDGRDTEAFF. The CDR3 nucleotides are TGTGCCAGCAGTGAATCGGATGGGAGAGACACTGAAGCTTTCTTT.

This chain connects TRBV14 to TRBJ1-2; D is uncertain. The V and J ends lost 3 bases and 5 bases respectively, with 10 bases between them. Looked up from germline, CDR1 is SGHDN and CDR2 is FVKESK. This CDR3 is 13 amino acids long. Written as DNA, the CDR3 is TGTGCCAGCAGCCAGGGAGTCCTTTATGGCTACACCTTC. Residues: CASSQGVLYGYTF.